In its sample, the clone carrying this T cell receptor (beta chain) was seen many times. Its matching antigen is unknown. Clinical symptoms, serum thyroxine, TRAb, thyroid ultrasound and orbital computed tomography were relied on for diagnosis. PBMCs were density-gradient isolated from approximately 9.8 ml fresh blood. This sample was taken from a study of Graves' ophthalmopathy and Graves' hyperthyroidism. Study results and caveats: Blood shared most expanded thyroid clonotypes above 0.001 frequency.

Germline CDR1 is SGHDN and CDR2 is FVKESK. With V trimmed by 1 base and J by 5 bases, 4 bases remained unmatched. There are 15 residues in the CDR3. RNA served as the template for amplifying TCR beta CDR3 regions. Second-round multiplex PCR followed a first-round RT-PCR using HTBI primers. MiXCR, run by TCRdb on the multiplex PCR reads, gives a single entry per CDR3 protein. The sample holds nearly 400,000 distinct CDR3 sequences, roughly 18% seen once. What was sequenced was peripheral blood. The chain couples TRBV14 to TRBJ2-2; 7 nucleotides line up with TRBD1. The TCR was taken from a woman between 18 and 29 years old with Graves' ophthalmopathy. The CDR3 DNA reads as TGTGCCAGCAGCCAAGGACAGGGTTGGACCGGGGAGCTGTTTTTT. Its translation: CASSQGQGWTGELFF. The variable domain in full, completed from reference TRBV14 and TRBJ2-2, reads EAGVTQFPSHSVIEKGQTVTLRCDPISGHDNLYWYRRVMGKEIKFLLHFVKESKQDESGMPNNRFLAERTGGTYSTLKVQPAELEDSGVYFCASSQGQGWTGELFFGEGSRLTVL.